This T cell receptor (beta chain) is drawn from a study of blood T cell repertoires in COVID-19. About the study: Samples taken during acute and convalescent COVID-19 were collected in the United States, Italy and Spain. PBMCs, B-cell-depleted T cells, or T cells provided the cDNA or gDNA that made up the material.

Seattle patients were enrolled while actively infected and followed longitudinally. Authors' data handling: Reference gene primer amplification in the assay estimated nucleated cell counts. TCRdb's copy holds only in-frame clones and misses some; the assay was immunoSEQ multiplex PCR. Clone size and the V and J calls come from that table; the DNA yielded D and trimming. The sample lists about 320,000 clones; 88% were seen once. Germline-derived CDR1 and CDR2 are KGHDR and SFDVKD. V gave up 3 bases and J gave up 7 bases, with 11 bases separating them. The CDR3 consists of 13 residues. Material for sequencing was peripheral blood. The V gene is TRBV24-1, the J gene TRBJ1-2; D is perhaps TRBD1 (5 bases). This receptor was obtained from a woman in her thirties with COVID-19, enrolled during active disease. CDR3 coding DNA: TGTGCCACCAGTGATGCCACGGGGGGTGGCTACACCTTC. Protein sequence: CATSDATGGGYTF.